This TCR beta chain was sequenced in a study of post-analysis software for immune sequencing data. Background on the study: Several disease courses (relapsing-remitting, secondary progressive and progressive-relapsing) of multiple sclerosis were included.

Built from TCR beta cDNA, the libraries had unique molecular identifiers in them. The yield from approximately 1 to 10 million T cells was roughly 500,000 cDNA molecules in total. TCRdb passed the PCR reads through MiXCR, listing each CDR3 protein once. The data contain about 170,000 distinct CDR3 sequences, approximately 30% of them singletons. Overall study findings and caveats: Patients showed TRBV5-6, TRBV5-1 and TRBV20-1 among about five TRBV segments more frequent than in controls. Multiple sclerosis patients had significantly lower normalized Chao1 diversity than controls.

This clonotype was observed a few times. Its antigen is undetermined. This CDR3 spans 14 amino acids. The germline CDR1 and CDR2 sequences are DFQATT and SNEGSKA (reference sequence). The V and J ends lost 5 bases and 2 bases, in that order; junction bases with no gene match: 7. Sequences were obtained from blood. The rearrangement uses TRBV20-1 and TRBJ2-3; 7 bases agree with TRBD2. The TCR comes from a girl aged 10 to 17 with multiple sclerosis. CDR3 protein: CSALSGLVTDTQYF. In DNA form, the CDR3 reads TGCAGTGCTCTTTCCGGACTAGTCACAGATACGCAGTATTTT.